The 2 T cell receptor beta chains below come from one sample, sequenced in a study of immune evolution from preneoplasia to lung adenocarcinoma. Assay: immunoSEQ multiplex PCR; the TCRdb copy retains only in-frame clones and omits some. The data contain some 7,200 clones, 79% of them singletons. Input material: FFPE adjacent normal lung tissue. The receptor source for this set is a person between 65 and 79 years old with lung adenocarcinoma.

The chain is built from TRBV6-5 and TRBJ2-2; the D is unclear. The CDR3 contains 13 residues. Germline V gene data show CDR1 as MNHEY and CDR2 as SVGAGI. Trimming removed 6 bases at V and 7 bases at J, with 12 bases between. Here the CDR3 DNA reads TGTGCCAGCAGAAGAAGCGTTGGCGGGGAGCTGTTTTTT. This sequence encodes CASRRSVGGELFF.

The CDR3: CAITGAGDGYTF. CDR3 in DNA: TGTGCCATCACAGGGGCCGGGGATGGCTACACCTTC. This sequence joins TRBV28 and TRBJ1-2, with 7 nucleotides matching TRBD1. Unmatched junction bases numbered 8, after V lost 10 bases and J lost 6 bases. The CDR3 is 12 amino acids. Looked up from germline, CDR1 is MDHEN and CDR2 is SYDVKM.